The present entry profiles one T cell receptor beta chain with its context. The antigen is unknown. Mismatch with germline at one junction end may stem from a read error. The genes are named according to mouse. The read halts 1 residue ahead of the CDR3 end, with the missing end drawn from the germline J gene. The same CDR3 also results from other DNA sequences found in this sample. This entry comes from a study of tissue T cells after allogeneic stem cell transplantation. The study's findings and limits: This small cohort was clinically heterogeneous, and sampling depth was a limitation. Shared clones across patients were few; motif clustering revealed tissue-specific shared signatures.

The CDR3 runs 13 residues. Germline values: CDR1 KGHPV, CDR2 FQNQEV (reference sequence). TCRbeta CDR3 was sequenced at survey depth with template counts. Clones were sequenced by immunoSEQ multiplex PCR, and TCRdb holds only the in-frame ones, with some missing. The top ten hold 5% to 7% of the sample, which has more than 6,500 clones, around 37% seen once. The time point is: mouse harvest day 14 after allogeneic transplant. Mouse grafts combined 10^7 T-cell-depleted bone marrow cells with 10^6 splenic CD5+ T cells. This sequence was found in a female BALB/c mouse given C57BL/6 T cells with graft-versus-host disease after an allogeneic hematopoietic cell transplant. The J gene is TRBJ1-2, the V gene TRBV26; D call uncertain. Sequencing input: skin. The CDR3 sequence: CASSLGPNSDYTF. The CDR3 bases that were read are TGTGCCAGTAGTCTGGGCCCAAACTCCGACTACACC.